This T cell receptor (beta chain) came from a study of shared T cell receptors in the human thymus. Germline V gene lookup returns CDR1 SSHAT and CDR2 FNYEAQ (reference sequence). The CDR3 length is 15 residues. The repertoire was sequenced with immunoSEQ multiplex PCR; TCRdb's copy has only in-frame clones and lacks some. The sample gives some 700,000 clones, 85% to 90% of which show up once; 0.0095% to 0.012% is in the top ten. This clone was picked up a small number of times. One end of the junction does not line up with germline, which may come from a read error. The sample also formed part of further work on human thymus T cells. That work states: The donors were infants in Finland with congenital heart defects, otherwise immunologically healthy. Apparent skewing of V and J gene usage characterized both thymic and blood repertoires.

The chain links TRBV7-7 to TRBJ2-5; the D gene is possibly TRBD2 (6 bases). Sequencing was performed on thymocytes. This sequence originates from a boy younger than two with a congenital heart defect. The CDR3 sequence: CASSPDAGLQETQYF. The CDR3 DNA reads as TGTGCTAGCAGTCCCGACGCGGGACTCCAAGAGACCCAGTACTTC.